Shown below are 16 T cell receptor beta chains from a single sample sequenced in a study of glioma-infiltrating T cells. Using RNA template, CDR3s of TCR alpha and beta were amplified with iRepertoire arm-PCR. TCRdb recomputed calls from the multiplex PCR reads with MiXCR, one row per CDR3 protein. The sample holds around 99,000 distinct CDR3 sequences, 20% to 30% seen once. Material: glioma tissue, nonneoplastic brain tissue, or PBMCs (not recorded which). All receptors derive from a human donor with low-grade glioma or glioblastoma, undergoing nonglioma brain surgery, or in good health (not recorded which).

This clonotype showed up just once. Given a much more abundant clone one base away, this may be a read error. The V and J genes are TRBV6-5 and TRBJ1-1, with 7 bases aligning to TRBD1. The V gene's germline CDR1 is MNHEY and CDR2 SVGAGI. The CDR3 runs 13 residues. CDR3 amino acids: CGSSEQGWDEAFF. The CDR3 region has the DNA TGCGGCAGCAGTGAACAGGGGTGGGATGAAGCTTTCTTT.

This clonotype was seen at least ten times. The chain carries TRBV20-1 and TRBJ1-1; the match to TRBD1 covers 10 bases. Germline values: CDR1 DFQATT, CDR2 SNEGSKA (reference sequence). V lost 6 bases, J lost 3 bases, and 7 bases stayed unmatched. This CDR3 region has 14 residues. Here the CDR3 DNA reads TGCAGTGCCCGTACCGGGACAGGGGACACTGAAGCTTTCTTT. Protein product: CSARTGTGDTEAFF.

A note on this clonotype: Possible read error: a much larger clone is one base away. The chain combines TRBV12-3 or TRBV12-4 with TRBJ2-4; a possible D gene is TRBD1 (6 bases). V was pared by 4 bases and J by 1 base, with 20 bases between. The CDR3 is made up of 18 amino acids. CDR3 bases: TGTGCCAGCAGTTCTAGGGGGAGCGAGTTGTACGCCAAAAACATTCAGTACTTC. As protein: CASSSRGSELYAKNIQYF.

CDR3 DNA: TGCGCCAGCAGCTGTTCCTACGAGCAGTACTTC. This sequence encodes CASSCSYEQYF. The chain recombines TRBV5-1 with TRBJ2-7; D call uncertain. From germline, CDR1 is SGHRS and CDR2 YFSETQ. The CDR3 length is 11 residues. V gave up 3 bases and J gave up 1 base, with 2 bases separating them.

This clonotype was seen many times. The chain is built from TRBV12-3 or TRBV12-4 and TRBJ2-2; a possible D gene is TRBD1 (5 bases). V shed 6 bases and J shed 2 bases, with 13 bases lying between them. The CDR3 covers 15 residues. The chain's CDR3 is CASRTQGSNTGELFF. The CDR3 region has the DNA TGTGCCAGCAGGACCCAGGGATCTAACACCGGGGAGCTGTTTTTT.

Concerning this clonotype: Given a much more abundant clone one base away, this may be a read error. The CDR3 loop is CASSPTAADTHYF. CDR3 DNA sequence: TGCGCCAGCAGCCCTACGGCCGCAGATACGCATTATTTT. This sequence joins TRBV4-3 and TRBJ2-3; D gene ambiguous. Germline V gives CDR1 LGHNA, CDR2 YSLEER. The CDR3 has 13 amino acids.

The J gene is TRBJ1-2, the V gene TRBV5-5; tentative D call: TRBD1 (5 bases). V gave up 2 bases and J gave up 4 bases, with 9 bases separating them. The CDR3 contains 13 residues. Germline CDR1 SGHKS, CDR2 YYEKEE (reference sequence). The CDR3 region is CASSLQDRYGYTF. CDR3 bases: TGTGCCAGCAGCTTACAGGACCGCTATGGCTACACCTTC.

This clonotype was recorded many times. The V gene is TRBV20-1, the J gene TRBJ1-6; tentative D call: TRBD1 (5 bases). The germline gives CDR1 DFQATT, CDR2 SNEGSKA (reference sequence). The CDR3 extends over 14 amino acids. DNA for the CDR3: TGCACCGGGACGGGGAGCTCCTATAATTCACCCCTCCACTTT. It yields the protein CTGTGSSYNSPLHF.

In DNA, the CDR3 is TGTGCCAGCAGATTAAGGGGGCGAGAGGCGCATAGAGAGACCCAGTACTTC. It yields the protein CASRLRGREAHRETQYF. This chain links TRBV7-2 with TRBJ2-5, with TRBD1 identical over 7 bases. There are 17 residues in the CDR3. The ends lost 6 bases at V and 4 bases at J; junction bases unmatched: 17. The germline CDR1 and CDR2 sequences are SGHTA and FQGNSA.

With respect to this clonotype: A much larger clone is a single base away; this may be a read error. DNA of the CDR3: TGTGCCAGCAGCTTCCGGCGGACAGGGACCTACAATGAGCAGTCCTTC. It specifies CASSFRRTGTYNEQSF. The J gene is TRBJ2-1, the V gene TRBV7-9; 8 bases are a match to TRBD1. This CDR3 contains 16 residues. Per the germline V gene, CDR1 is SEHNR and CDR2 is FQNEAQ (reference sequence).

A few counts support this clonotype. This CDR3 is CASSPLDVNQPQHF. The CDR3 DNA reads as TGTGCCAGCAGCCCATTGGACGTGAATCAGCCCCAGCATTTT. The V gene is TRBV11-2, the J gene TRBJ1-5; D unresolved. Germline V gene sequence: CDR1 SGHAT, CDR2 FQNNGV. The CDR3 is made up of 14 amino acids. V was cut by 5 bases and J by 4 bases, with 12 bases left in between.

This clonotype was recorded many times. As DNA, the CDR3 is TGTGCCAGCATCTCCGGGACAGGGACCTACGAGCAGTACTTC. This translates into CASISGTGTYEQYF. The rearrangement uses TRBV6-1 and TRBJ2-7, with 9 bases lining up with TRBD1. From germline, CDR1 is MNHNS and CDR2 SASEGT. V lost 7 bases and J lost 2; bases outside the gene matches: 6. This CDR3 is 14 amino acids long.

The chain employs TRBV3-1 and TRBJ2-3, with D perhaps matching TRBD2 (6 bases). With 6 bases removed from V and 1 base from J, the gap between germline ends came to 20 bases. Germline values: CDR1 LGHDT, CDR2 YNNKEL (reference sequence). The CDR3 is made up of 17 amino acids. CDR3 DNA: TGTGCCAGCAGTCCTCACGGGCGGGGCCCTGGCACAGATACGCAGTATTTT. Encoded protein: CASSPHGRGPGTDTQYF.

This chain joins TRBV10-3 and TRBJ1-2, with D possibly being TRBD1 (6 bases). This CDR3 spans 15 amino acids. Germline assignment: CDR1 ENHRY and CDR2 SYGVKD. Trimming cost V 6 bases and J 3 bases, with 17 bases left between them. CDR3 nucleotides: TGTGCCATCAGCTCGGAAGGGGGTAGCGACTATGGCTACACCTTC. It yields the protein CAISSEGGSDYGYTF.

V usage is TRBV20-1 and J usage is TRBJ2-7; no definite D call. Germline CDR1 is DFQATT and CDR2 is SNEGSKA (reference sequence). The CDR3 loop spans 14 amino acids. Trimming shortened V by 5 bases and J by 0 bases, and 14 bases separated the two germline ends. CDR3 sequence (DNA): TGCAGTGCTGAGAAGCTAGGGTCCTCCTACGAGCAGTACTTC. Translating it yields CSAEKLGSSYEQYF.

V is TRBV9 and J is TRBJ2-1, with TRBD1 matching 8 bases. Germline lookup yields CDR1 SGDLS and CDR2 YYNGEE. Trimming removed 0 bases from V and 10 bases from J; junction bases left unmatched: 12. This CDR3 contains 16 residues. In DNA, the CDR3 is TGTGCCAGCAGCGTAGGCCCCCCGGGACAGGCCTACGAGCAGTTCTTC. Its protein is CASSVGPPGQAYEQFF.